This TCR beta chain was documented in a study of T cells in Graves' hyperthyroidism and ophthalmopathy. Study context: Peripheral blood was taken when the disease was first diagnosed, before any treatment began.

Amplification of TCR beta CDR3 regions was performed using RNA transcripts as template. First-round RT-PCR of the TCR CDR3 relied on the HTBI primer set. MiXCR, run by TCRdb on the multiplex PCR reads, gives a single entry per CDR3 protein. The data show some 560,000 distinct CDR3 sequences, approximately 14% seen once. Calling Graves' hyperthyroidism stable meant ophthalmopathy did not progress within 18 months. Diagnoses rested on clinical symptoms, serum thyroxine and TRAb, thyroid ultrasound and orbital computed tomography. The CDR3 loop spans 15 amino acids. V dropped 3 bases and J dropped 5 bases, with 14 bases sitting between them. The germline V gene encodes CDR1 SGDLS and CDR2 YYNGEE. This clonotype came up many times.

Sequenced material: blood. The rearrangement links TRBV9 to TRBJ2-2; tentatively, D is TRBD2 (7 bases). The sequence came from a woman in her twenties or thirties with Graves' hyperthyroidism. The CDR3 nucleotides are TGTGCCAGCAGCGACTCTGGGGGGGCTACCGGGGAGCTGTTTTTT. Its translation is CASSDSGGATGELFF.